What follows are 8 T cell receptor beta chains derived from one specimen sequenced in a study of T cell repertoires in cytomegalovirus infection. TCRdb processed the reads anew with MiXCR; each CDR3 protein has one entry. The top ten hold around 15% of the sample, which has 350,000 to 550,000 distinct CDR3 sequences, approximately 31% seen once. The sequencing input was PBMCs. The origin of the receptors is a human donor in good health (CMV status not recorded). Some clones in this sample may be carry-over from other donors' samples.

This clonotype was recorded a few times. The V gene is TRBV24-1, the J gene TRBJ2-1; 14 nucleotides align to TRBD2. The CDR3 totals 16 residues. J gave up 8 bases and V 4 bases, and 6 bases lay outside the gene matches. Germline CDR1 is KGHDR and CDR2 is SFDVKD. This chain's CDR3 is CATSDPRLAGGDEQFF. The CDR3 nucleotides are TGTGCCACCAGTGACCCGAGACTAGCGGGGGGGGATGAGCAGTTCTTC.

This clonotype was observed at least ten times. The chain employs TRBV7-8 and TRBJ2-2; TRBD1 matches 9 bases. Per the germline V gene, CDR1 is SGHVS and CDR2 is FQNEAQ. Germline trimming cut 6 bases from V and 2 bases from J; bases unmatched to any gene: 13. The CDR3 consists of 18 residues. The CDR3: CASSLRQGGASNTGELFF. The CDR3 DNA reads TGTGCCAGCAGTCTACGACAGGGGGGTGCCTCAAACACCGGGGAGCTGTTTTTT.

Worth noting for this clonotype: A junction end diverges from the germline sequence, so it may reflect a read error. The DNA for the CDR3 is TGTGCCAGCAGCTTAGTTGAAGGATCGAATCAGCCCCAGCCTTTT. It translates to CASSLVEGSNQPQPF. The J gene is TRBJ1-5, the V gene TRBV7-8; D remains unclear. CDR1 SGHVS and CDR2 FQNEAQ come from the germline V gene. The CDR3 has 15 residues.

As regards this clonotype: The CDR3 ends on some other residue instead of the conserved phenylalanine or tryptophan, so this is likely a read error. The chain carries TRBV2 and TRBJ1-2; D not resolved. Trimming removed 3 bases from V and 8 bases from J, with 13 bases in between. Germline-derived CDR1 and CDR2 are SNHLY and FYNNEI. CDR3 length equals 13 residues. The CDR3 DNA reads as TGTGCCAGCAGTGATAGGGCCGCTGGGGGCTACACCTTA. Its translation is CASSDRAAGGYTL.

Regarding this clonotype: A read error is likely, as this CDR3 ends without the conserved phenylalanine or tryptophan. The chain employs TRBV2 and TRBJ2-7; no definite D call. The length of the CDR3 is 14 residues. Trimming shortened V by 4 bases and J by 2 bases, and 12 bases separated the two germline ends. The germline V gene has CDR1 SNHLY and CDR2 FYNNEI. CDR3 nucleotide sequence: TGTGCCAGCAGTGTTCAAGGCAGCACCTACGAGCAGTACTTA. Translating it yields CASSVQGSTYEQYL.

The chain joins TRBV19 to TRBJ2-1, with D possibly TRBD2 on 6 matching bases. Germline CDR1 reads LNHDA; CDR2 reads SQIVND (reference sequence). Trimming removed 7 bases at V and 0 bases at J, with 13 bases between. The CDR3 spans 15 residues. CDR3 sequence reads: CASNQDGSSYNEQFF. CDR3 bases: TGTGCCAGTAATCAGGACGGGAGCTCCTACAATGAGCAGTTCTTC.

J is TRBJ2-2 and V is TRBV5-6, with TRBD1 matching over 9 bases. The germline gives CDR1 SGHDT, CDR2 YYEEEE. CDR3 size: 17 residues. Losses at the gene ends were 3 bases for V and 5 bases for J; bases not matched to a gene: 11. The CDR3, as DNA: TGTGCCAGCAGCTCAATCGTCGGACAGGGGTATACCGGGGAGCTGTTTTTT. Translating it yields CASSSIVGQGYTGELFF.

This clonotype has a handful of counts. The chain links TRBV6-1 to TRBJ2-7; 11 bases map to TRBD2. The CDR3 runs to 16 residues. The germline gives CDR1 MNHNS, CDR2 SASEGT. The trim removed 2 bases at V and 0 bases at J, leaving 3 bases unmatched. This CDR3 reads CASSELGLAVSYEQYF. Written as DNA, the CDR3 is TGTGCCAGCAGTGAACTGGGACTAGCGGTCTCCTACGAGCAGTACTTC.